The 7 T cell receptor beta chains reported below all come from one sample, sequenced in a study of T cells in Graves' hyperthyroidism and ophthalmopathy. Amplification yielded TCR beta CDR3 regions, with RNA transcripts as the source. When the TCR CDR3 underwent first-round RT-PCR, the HTBI primer set was used. TCRdb re-called the multiplex PCR reads with MiXCR, one entry per CDR3 protein. The profile shows around 380,000 distinct CDR3 sequences, approximately 12% of them singletons. The sample comprised blood. Receptor source: a man younger than 45 with Graves' hyperthyroidism that later progressed to Graves' ophthalmopathy.

This clonotype was recorded at least ten times. The chain recombines TRBV11-1 with TRBJ1-4; 7 bases are shared with TRBD1. The CDR3 has 16 amino acids. The V gene end was trimmed by 2 bases and the J gene end by 3 bases; junction bases not matched to a gene: 6. In germline, CDR1 is SGHAT, CDR2 FQDESV (reference sequence). CDR3 protein: CASSLFGTAANEKLFF. CDR3 bases: TGTGCCAGCAGCTTATTTGGGACAGCGGCTAATGAAAAACTGTTTTTT.

The gene calls are TRBV12-3 or TRBV12-4 and TRBJ2-1; 8 positions match TRBD1. This CDR3 has 15 residues. The ends lost 3 bases at V and 4 bases at J; junction bases unmatched: 5. This CDR3 reads CASSLRTGIYNEQFF. The CDR3 bases are TGTGCCAGCAGTTTGAGGACAGGGATATACAATGAGCAGTTCTTC.

There are a few counts of this clonotype. This chain uses TRBV18 with TRBJ2-5; 7 nucleotides match TRBD1. V shed 4 bases and J 4 bases; nucleotides not matched to a gene: 9. Germline-derived CDR1 and CDR2 are KGHSH and LQKENI. CDR3 size: 15 residues. In DNA, the CDR3 is TGTGCCAGCTCACTGGGACAGCGCGCTTCAGAGACCCAGTACTTC. Encoded protein: CASSLGQRASETQYF.

This clonotype was observed a handful of times. V gene TRBV19 combines with J gene TRBJ2-5, with 7 positions matching TRBD1. This CDR3 is built from 15 residues. The ends lost 1 base at V and 2 bases at J; junction bases unmatched: 4. Per the germline V gene, CDR1 is LNHDA and CDR2 is SQIVND (reference sequence). CDR3 protein: CASSIGDRDQETQYF. The CDR3 region has the DNA TGTGCCAGTAGTATAGGTGACAGGGATCAAGAGACCCAGTACTTC.

This clonotype appeared many times. V gene TRBV5-1 combines with J gene TRBJ2-7, with D hard to call. V lost 0 bases and J lost 3, with 7 bases in between. CDR3 length: 13 residues. Per germline, CDR1 SGHRS and CDR2 YFSETQ. The DNA for the CDR3 is TGCGCCAGCAGCTTGGAAGTCAGCTACGAGCAGTACTTC. This sequence encodes CASSLEVSYEQYF. The entire variable domain, with the rest obtained from reference TRBV5-1 and TRBJ2-7, is as follows: KAGVTQTPRYLIKTRGQQVTLSCSPISGHRSVSWYQQTPGQGLQFLFEYFSETQRNKGNFPGRFSGRQFSNSRSEMNVSTLELGDSALYLCASSLEVSYEQYFGPGTRLTVT.

V and J are TRBV9 and TRBJ2-3; TRBD2 is a possible D gene (6 bases). This CDR3 has 16 amino acids. The V and J ends lost 0 bases and 2 bases respectively, with 13 bases between them. CDR1 SGDLS and CDR2 YYNGEE come from the germline V gene. The DNA of the CDR3 is TGTGCCAGCAGCGTAGAACTAGCAGGGATCACAGATACGCAGTATTTT. The encoded protein is CASSVELAGITDTQYF.

This clonotype has a count of ten or more. The chain has TRBV11-2 and TRBJ2-2; D is ambiguous. V shed 8 bases and J shed 0 bases, with 10 bases lying between them. This CDR3 spans 14 amino acids. Germline loops: CDR1 SGHAT, CDR2 FQNNGV. The chain's CDR3 is CASSSLANTGELFF. The CDR3 bases are TGTGCCAGCTCCTCTTTGGCGAACACCGGGGAGCTGTTTTTT.